These 25 T cell receptor beta chains were all obtained from the same sample, sequenced in a study of identical twins. Via MiXCR, TCRdb re-called the 5' RACE reads, giving one row per CDR3 protein. Of a few hundred thousand distinct CDR3 sequences listed, around a sixth are singletons. The sequenced sample was naive T cells sorted from blood. The origin of the receptors is a man between 45 and 60 years old in good health.

This clonotype has a count of ten or more. The chain is built from TRBV7-9 and TRBJ1-2; 11 nucleotides line up with TRBD1. The V segment lost 3 bases and the J segment 7 bases; nucleotides outside the gene matches: 10. Germline V gene lookup returns CDR1 SEHNR and CDR2 FQNEAQ (reference sequence). The CDR3 is 16 amino acids. CDR3 in DNA: TGTGCCAGCAGCTTCGGACAGGGGGCGAGCACCATTGGCTACACCTTC. The encoded protein is CASSFGQGASTIGYTF.

This clonotype was detected ten times or more. The chain couples TRBV7-8 to TRBJ2-3; TRBD2 aligns across 13 bases. V was clipped by 5 bases and J by 2 bases; unmatched bases: 7. Germline-derived CDR1 and CDR2 are SGHVS and FQNEAQ. There are 17 residues in the CDR3. For the CDR3, the DNA is TGTGCCAGCAGCCTCGGGACTAGCGGGGTTATCACAGATACGCAGTATTTT. The encoded protein is CASSLGTSGVITDTQYF.

This clonotype was counted at least ten times. This chain links TRBV29-1 with TRBJ2-2, with a possible D match to TRBD2 (5 bases). CDR1 is SQVTM, CDR2 ANQGSEA, per germline. V shed 4 bases and J shed 1 base, with 7 bases lying between them. CDR3 length equals 13 residues. The CDR3 DNA reads TGCAGCGTTGCAGAGGGGAACACCGGGGAGCTGTTTTTT. Its translation: CSVAEGNTGELFF.

The genes are TRBV29-1 and TRBJ2-4, with TRBD2 identical over 13 bases. Germline CDR1 is SQVTM and CDR2 is ANQGSEA. V lost 7 bases and J lost 0; bases outside the gene matches: 9. This CDR3 is built from 17 residues. The CDR3 region has the DNA TGCAGCGCCACGACTAGCGGGGGGCCCCTAGCCAAAAACATTCAGTACTTC. Translation gives CSATTSGGPLAKNIQYF.

This clonotype was picked up many times. This chain uses TRBV4-3 with TRBJ1-5; D gene unclear. Germline CDR1 is LGHNA and CDR2 is YSLEER. The V end was cut by 3 bases, the J end by 0 bases, with 9 bases between. The CDR3 runs to 15 residues. CDR3 nucleotide sequence: TGCGCCAGCAGCCAGACACAGTATAGCAATCAGCCCCAGCATTTT. Its protein product is CASSQTQYSNQPQHF.

The chain recombines TRBV12-3 or TRBV12-4 with TRBJ1-3; no reliable D call. The germline V and J ends were trimmed by 2 bases and 8 bases, with 10 bases remaining between them. CDR3 length equals 13 residues. CDR3 DNA: TGTGCCAGCAGTTTATGGTCGGCGGACACCATATATTTT. This encodes CASSLWSADTIYF.

At least ten counts were recorded for this clonotype. The chain's CDR3 is CASSVDNSQKETQYF. The CDR3 DNA is TGTGCCAGCAGCGTAGATAACTCCCAGAAAGAGACCCAGTACTTC. J is TRBJ2-5 and V is TRBV9, with no clear D. Per germline, CDR1 SGDLS and CDR2 YYNGEE. The CDR3 has 15 amino acids. V was pared by 0 bases and J by 3 bases, with 12 bases between.

This chain links TRBV20-1 with TRBJ2-7, with 8 bases matching TRBD2. The CDR3 is 15 amino acids. The ends lost 6 bases at V and 1 base at J; junction bases unmatched: 11. Per germline, CDR1 DFQATT and CDR2 SNEGSKA (reference sequence). This CDR3 reads CSATQPSGWSYEQYF. The CDR3 DNA reads as TGCAGTGCGACCCAACCTAGCGGGTGGTCCTACGAGCAGTACTTC.

This clonotype was picked up a small number of times. The genes are TRBV12-5 and TRBJ1-2; the D gene is possibly TRBD1 (5 bases). With 6 bases removed from V and 6 bases from J, the gap between germline ends came to 11 bases. This CDR3 region has 12 residues. Germline V gene data show CDR1 as LGHNT and CDR2 as FRNRAP. The chain's CDR3 is CASGIQGNGYTF. CDR3 in DNA: TGTGCTAGTGGAATTCAGGGAAATGGCTACACCTTC.

This clonotype has a handful of counts. The chain links TRBV6-5 to TRBJ2-7; D is possibly TRBD1 (6 bases). Trimming took off 0 bases at V and 3 bases at J, with 12 bases between the two ends. The CDR3 covers 15 residues. The germline V gene encodes CDR1 MNHEY and CDR2 SVGAGI. CDR3 nucleotide sequence: TGTGCCAGCAGTTACTCGGAGGACAGCAGCTACGAGCAGTACTTC. This sequence encodes CASSYSEDSSYEQYF.

This clonotype was counted between two and nine times. The rearrangement joins TRBV6-2 or TRBV6-3 to TRBJ2-7, with D perhaps matching TRBD2 (5 bases). CDR1 is MNHEY, CDR2 SVGEGT, per germline. Trimming left V 5 bases short and J 5 bases short, with 10 bases between. The CDR3 spans 12 residues. The CDR3: CASSTPGNEQYF. The CDR3 bases are TGTGCCAGCAGTACCCCGGGGAACGAGCAGTACTTC.

This clonotype was seen many times. This sequence joins TRBV12-3 or TRBV12-4 and TRBJ1-5; the D gene is possibly TRBD1 (6 bases). Trimming stripped 6 bases from V and 5 bases from J, with 14 bases between. This CDR3 region has 14 residues. The CDR3, as DNA: TGTGCCAGCAGAACCGACAGGAAATATCAGCCCCAGCATTTT. Protein sequence: CASRTDRKYQPQHF.

The chain couples TRBV12-3 or TRBV12-4 to TRBJ1-3; a weak D match, TRBD1 (5 bases). The CDR3 has 16 amino acids. Trimming removed 1 base at V and 0 bases at J, with 10 bases between. The CDR3 DNA follows: TGTGCCAGCAGTTTAGGACAGTTACGCTCTGGAAACACCATATATTTT. Protein product: CASSLGQLRSGNTIYF.

This clonotype was found a few times. The J gene is TRBJ2-3, the V gene TRBV12-3 or TRBV12-4; 9 bases map to TRBD2. This CDR3 comprises 15 residues. Trimming at V came to 2 bases and at J to 4 bases, leaving 4 bases not matched to a gene. In nucleotides, the CDR3 is TGTGCCAGCAGTTTAAGGACTAGCGCGGCAGATACGCAGTATTTT. Translating it yields CASSLRTSAADTQYF.

This clonotype has ten or more counts. V and J are TRBV29-1 and TRBJ2-2; 8 nucleotides match TRBD2. After removal of 5 bases from V and 2 bases from J, the junction contained 4 bases not matched to a gene. The CDR3 has 14 residues. In germline, CDR1 is SQVTM, CDR2 ANQGSEA. The CDR3: CSVSGGPNTGELFF. DNA of the CDR3: TGCAGCGTTAGCGGGGGACCAAACACCGGGGAGCTGTTTTTT.

This clonotype has just a few counts. The V and J genes are TRBV30 and TRBJ2-7, with D possibly TRBD1 on 5 matching bases. Trimming cost V 0 bases and J 4 bases, with 10 bases left between them. The CDR3 runs 13 residues. Germline V gene lookup returns CDR1 GTSNPN and CDR2 SVGIG (reference sequence). CDR3 DNA: TGTGCCTGGAGTGTTCAGGGTTGGTACGAGCAGTACTTC. Its translation: CAWSVQGWYEQYF. Supplemented by reference TRBV30 and TRBJ2-7, the full variable domain reads SQTIHQWPATLVQPVGSPLSLECTVEGTSNPNLYWYRQAAGRGLQLLFYSVGIGQISSEVPQNLSASRPQDRQFILSSKKLLLSDSGFYLCAWSVQGWYEQYFGPGTRLTVT.

The rearrangement joins TRBV6-2 or TRBV6-3 to TRBJ2-1; D may be TRBD2 (6 bases). V lost 7 bases and J 1 base, leaving 14 bases between the germline ends. CDR1 and CDR2 (germline): MNHEY, SVGEGT. CDR3 length: 15 amino acids. CDR3: CASMGGRGSYNEQFF. The CDR3 bases are TGTGCCAGCATGGGGGGACGTGGTTCCTACAATGAGCAGTTCTTC.

This clonotype was detected ten times or more. V and J are TRBV7-8 and TRBJ2-1; 8 nucleotides match TRBD2. Germline CDR1 SGHVS, CDR2 FQNEAQ. The CDR3 spans 17 residues. Trimming removed 0 bases from V and 0 bases from J; junction bases left unmatched: 4. The CDR3 region has the DNA TGTGCCAGCAGCTTAGCGCGGGAGGCAGGCTCCTACAATGAGCAGTTCTTC. This codes for CASSLAREAGSYNEQFF.

In its sample, this clonotype was seen many times. The chain carries TRBV7-9 and TRBJ1-1; D not certain. V was clipped by 6 bases and J by 1 base, with 9 bases between them. The CDR3 extends over 13 amino acids. Germline CDR1 reads SEHNR; CDR2 reads FQNEAQ (reference sequence). CDR3 coding DNA: TGTGCCAGCAGATTAAGGGAGAACACTGAAGCTTTCTTT. This sequence encodes CASRLRENTEAFF.

This clonotype was counted only a few times. The V gene is TRBV6-4, the J gene TRBJ2-2, with 8 nucleotides matching TRBD1. Germline V gene sequence: CDR1 MRHNA, CDR2 SNTAGT. The CDR3 length is 16 residues. V trimming: 6 bases; J trimming: 5 bases; junction bases outside the gene matches: 11. The DNA of the CDR3 is TGTGCCAGCAGAGCAGCCGGGACAGGCTGGACCGGGGAGCTGTTTTTT. Its translation is CASRAAGTGWTGELFF.

The J gene is TRBJ2-1, the V gene TRBV5-4, with 7 bases matching TRBD1. Germline V gene data show CDR1 as SGHNT and CDR2 as YYREEE (reference sequence). The CDR3 spans 16 residues. After removal of 3 bases from V and 5 bases from J, the junction contained 11 bases not matched to a gene. The CDR3 DNA reads as TGTGCCAGCAGCTACGGCCAGGGGGAAATAAACAATGAGCAGTTCTTC. Its protein is CASSYGQGEINNEQFF.

This clonotype has just a few counts. V and J are TRBV12-3 or TRBV12-4 and TRBJ2-7; TRBD1 matches at 7 bases. There are 13 residues in the CDR3. The V gene end was trimmed by 5 bases and the J gene end by 2 bases; junction bases not matched to a gene: 3. CDR3 sequence reads: CASSRGQPYEQYF. In DNA, the CDR3 is TGTGCCAGCAGTCGGGGACAGCCCTACGAGCAGTACTTC.

Ten or more counts support this clonotype. The chain links TRBV20-1 to TRBJ2-2; D ambiguous. Trimming removed 3 bases at V and 2 bases at J, with 7 bases between. From germline, CDR1 is DFQATT and CDR2 SNEGSKA (reference sequence). CDR3 size: 13 residues. The CDR3 region is CSASDFNTGELFF. CDR3 in DNA: TGCAGTGCTAGCGACTTTAACACCGGGGAGCTGTTTTTT.

This clonotype appeared a few times. V and J are TRBV6-1 and TRBJ1-2; D gene uncertain. The germline gives CDR1 MNHNS, CDR2 SASEGT. This CDR3 has 13 residues. Between the trimmed V and J ends, which lost 6 bases and 2 bases, there was a span of 10 bases. The CDR3 nucleotides read TGTGCCAGCAGAGAAATAGACAACTATGGCTACACCTTC. Translated: CASREIDNYGYTF.

The chain links TRBV27 to TRBJ2-5; D is unclear. Trimming took off 6 bases at V and 5 bases at J, with 13 bases between the two ends. CDR3 size: 13 residues. Per the germline V gene, CDR1 is MNHEY and CDR2 is SMNVEV (reference sequence). This chain's CDR3 is CASRTIDGETQYF. The DNA for the CDR3 is TGTGCCAGCAGAACAATTGACGGGGAGACCCAGTACTTC.